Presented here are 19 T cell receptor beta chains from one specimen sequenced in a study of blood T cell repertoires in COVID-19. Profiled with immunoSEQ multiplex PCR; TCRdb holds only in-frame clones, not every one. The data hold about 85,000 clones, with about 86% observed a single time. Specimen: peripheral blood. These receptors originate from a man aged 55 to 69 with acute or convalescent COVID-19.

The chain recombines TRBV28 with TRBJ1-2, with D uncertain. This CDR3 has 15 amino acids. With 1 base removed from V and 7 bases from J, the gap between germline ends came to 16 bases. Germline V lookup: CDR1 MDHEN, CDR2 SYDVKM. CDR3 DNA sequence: TGTGCCAGCAGTTTATATCTCACAATACGCGGTGGCTACACCTTC. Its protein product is CASSLYLTIRGGYTF.

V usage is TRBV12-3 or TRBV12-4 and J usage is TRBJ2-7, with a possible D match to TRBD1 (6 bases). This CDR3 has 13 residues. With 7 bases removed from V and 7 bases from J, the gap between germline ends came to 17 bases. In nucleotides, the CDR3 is TGTGCCAGCACCCAAAGAGGGGGTCCGGAGCAGTACTTC. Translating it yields CASTQRGGPEQYF.

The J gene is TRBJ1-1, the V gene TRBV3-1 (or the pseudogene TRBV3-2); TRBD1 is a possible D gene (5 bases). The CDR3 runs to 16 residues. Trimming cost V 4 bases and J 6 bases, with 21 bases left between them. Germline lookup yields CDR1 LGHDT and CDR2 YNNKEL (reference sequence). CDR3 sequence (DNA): TGTGCCAGCAGCCCTTCTGAGTGGGGGGGAGAGGCTGAAGCTTTCTTT. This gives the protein CASSPSEWGGEAEAFF.

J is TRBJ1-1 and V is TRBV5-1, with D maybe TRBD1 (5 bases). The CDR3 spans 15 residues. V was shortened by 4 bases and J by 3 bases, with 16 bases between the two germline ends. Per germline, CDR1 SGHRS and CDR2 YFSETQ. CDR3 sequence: CASSPDGGRDTEAFF. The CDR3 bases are TGCGCCAGCAGCCCGGACGGGGGGAGAGACACTGAAGCTTTCTTT.

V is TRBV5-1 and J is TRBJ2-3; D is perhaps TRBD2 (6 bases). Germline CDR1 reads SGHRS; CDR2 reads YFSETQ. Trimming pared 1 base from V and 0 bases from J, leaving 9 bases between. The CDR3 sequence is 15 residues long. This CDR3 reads CASSLLGGSTDTQYF. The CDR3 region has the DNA TGCGCCAGCAGCTTGCTTGGGGGGAGCACAGATACGCAGTATTTT.

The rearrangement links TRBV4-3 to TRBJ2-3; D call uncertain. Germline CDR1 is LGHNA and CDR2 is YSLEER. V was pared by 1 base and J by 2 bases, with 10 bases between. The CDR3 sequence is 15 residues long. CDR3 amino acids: CASSQGRVVTDTQYF. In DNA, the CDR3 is TGCGCCAGCAGCCAAGGAAGAGTCGTCACAGATACGCAGTATTTT.

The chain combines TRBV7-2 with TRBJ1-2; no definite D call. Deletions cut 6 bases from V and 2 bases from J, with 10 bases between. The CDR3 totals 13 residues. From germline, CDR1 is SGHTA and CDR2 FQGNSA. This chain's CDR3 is CASRMSWNYGYTF. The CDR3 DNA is TGTGCCAGCAGAATGAGCTGGAACTATGGCTACACCTTC. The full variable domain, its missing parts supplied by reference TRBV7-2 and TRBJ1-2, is GAGVSQSPSNKVTEKGKDVELRCDPISGHTALYWYRQSLGQGLEFLIYFQGNSAPDKSGLPSDRFSAERTGGSVSTLTIQRTQQEDSAVYLCASRMSWNYGYTFGSGTRLTVV.

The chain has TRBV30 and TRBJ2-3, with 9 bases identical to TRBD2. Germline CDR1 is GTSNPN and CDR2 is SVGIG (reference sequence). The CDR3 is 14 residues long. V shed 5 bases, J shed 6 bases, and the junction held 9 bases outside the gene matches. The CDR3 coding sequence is TGTGCCTGGGGAAGCGGGGGGATCGGGGATACGCAGTATTTT. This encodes CAWGSGGIGDTQYF. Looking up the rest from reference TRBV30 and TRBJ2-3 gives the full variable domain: SQTIHQWPATLVQPVGSPLSLECTVEGTSNPNLYWYRQAAGRGLQLLFYSVGIGQISSEVPQNLSASRPQDRQFILSSKKLLLSDSGFYLCAWGSGGIGDTQYFGPGTRLTVL.

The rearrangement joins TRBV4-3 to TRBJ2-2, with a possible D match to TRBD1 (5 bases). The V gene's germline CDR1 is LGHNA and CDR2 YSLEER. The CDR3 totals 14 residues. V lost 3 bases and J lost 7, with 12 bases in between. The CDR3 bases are TGCGCCAGCAGCCAGGCTCAGGGCGGCGGGGAGCTGTTTTTT. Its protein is CASSQAQGGGELFF.

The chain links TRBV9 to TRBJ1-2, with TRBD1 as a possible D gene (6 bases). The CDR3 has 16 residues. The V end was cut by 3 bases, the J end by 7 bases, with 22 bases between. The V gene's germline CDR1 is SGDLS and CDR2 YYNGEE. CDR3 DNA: TGTGCCAGCAGCGCGCGGATTAATCCAGGGGAAGGTGGCTACACCTTC. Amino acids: CASSARINPGEGGYTF.

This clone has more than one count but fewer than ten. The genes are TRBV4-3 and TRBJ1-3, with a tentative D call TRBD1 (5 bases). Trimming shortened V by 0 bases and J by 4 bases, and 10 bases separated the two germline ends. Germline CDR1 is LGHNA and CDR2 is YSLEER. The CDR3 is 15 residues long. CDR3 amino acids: CASSQDGGLGNTIYF. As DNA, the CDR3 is TGCGCCAGCAGCCAAGACGGGGGTCTCGGAAACACCATATATTTT.

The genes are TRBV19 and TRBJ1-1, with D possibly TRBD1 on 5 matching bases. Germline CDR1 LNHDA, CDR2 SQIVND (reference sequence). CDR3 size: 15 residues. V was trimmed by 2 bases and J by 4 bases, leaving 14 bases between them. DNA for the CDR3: TGTGCCAGTAGTATATCGGAGGGGAGGGTCACTGAAGCTTTCTTT. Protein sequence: CASSISEGRVTEAFF.

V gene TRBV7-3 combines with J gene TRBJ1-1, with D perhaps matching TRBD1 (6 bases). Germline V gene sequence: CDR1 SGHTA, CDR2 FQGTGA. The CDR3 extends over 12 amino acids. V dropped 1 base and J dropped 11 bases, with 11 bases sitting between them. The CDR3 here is CASSLIGGHAFF. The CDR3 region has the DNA TGTGCCAGCAGCTTAATCGGGGGGCATGCTTTCTTT.

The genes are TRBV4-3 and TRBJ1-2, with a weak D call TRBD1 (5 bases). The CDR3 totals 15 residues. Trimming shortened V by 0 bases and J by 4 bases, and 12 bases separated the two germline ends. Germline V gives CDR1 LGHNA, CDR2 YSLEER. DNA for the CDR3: TGCGCCAGCAGCCAAGACAGGGCCCTAAGCTATGGCTACACCTTC. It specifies CASSQDRALSYGYTF.

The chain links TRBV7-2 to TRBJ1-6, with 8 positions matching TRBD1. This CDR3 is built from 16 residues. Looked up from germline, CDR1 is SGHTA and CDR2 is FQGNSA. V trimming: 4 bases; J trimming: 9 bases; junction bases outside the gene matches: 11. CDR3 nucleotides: TGTGCCAGCAGCTACAACAGGGACAGGCTGGGTTCACCCCTCCACTTT. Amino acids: CASSYNRDRLGSPLHF.

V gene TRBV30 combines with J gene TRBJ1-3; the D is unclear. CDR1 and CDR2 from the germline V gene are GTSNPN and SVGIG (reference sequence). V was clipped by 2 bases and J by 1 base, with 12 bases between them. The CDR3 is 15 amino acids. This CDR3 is CAWSRHTSSGNTIYF. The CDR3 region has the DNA TGTGCCTGGAGTCGACACACCTCGTCTGGAAACACCATATATTTT.

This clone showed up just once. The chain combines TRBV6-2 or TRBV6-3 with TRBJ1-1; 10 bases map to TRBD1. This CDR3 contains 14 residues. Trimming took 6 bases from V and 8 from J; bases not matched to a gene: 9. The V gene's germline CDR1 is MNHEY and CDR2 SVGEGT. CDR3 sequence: CASSFGTGVIEAFF. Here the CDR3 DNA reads TGTGCCAGCAGCTTCGGGACAGGGGTTATCGAAGCTTTCTTT.

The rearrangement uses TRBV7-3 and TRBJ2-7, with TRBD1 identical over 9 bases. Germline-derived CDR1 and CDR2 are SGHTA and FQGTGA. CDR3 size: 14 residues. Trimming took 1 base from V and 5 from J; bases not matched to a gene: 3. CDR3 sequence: CASSLMGQGHEQYF. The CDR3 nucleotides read TGTGCCAGCAGCTTAATGGGACAGGGACACGAGCAGTACTTC.

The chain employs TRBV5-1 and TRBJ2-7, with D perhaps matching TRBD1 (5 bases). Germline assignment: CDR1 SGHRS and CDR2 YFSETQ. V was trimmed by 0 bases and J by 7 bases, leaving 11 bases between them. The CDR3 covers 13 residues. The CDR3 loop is CASSLGQAGEQYF. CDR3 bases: TGCGCCAGCAGCTTGGGCCAGGCAGGGGAGCAGTACTTC.